One and the same sample provided the 29 T cell receptor beta chains below, sequenced in a study of OX40 agonist ivuxolimab in advanced cancers. Here immunoSEQ multiplex PCR was the method, and the copy in TCRdb shows in-frame clones only, minus some. The sample holds 40,000 or so clones, 80% seen once. The sequenced sample was CD4+ or CD8+ T cells sorted from blood, obtained in a trial of the OX40 agonist ivuxolimab. These receptors originate from an adult with an advanced solid tumor such as melanoma, head and neck, liver or kidney cancer.

This chain links TRBV5-1 with TRBJ1-2; tentative D call: TRBD1 (6 bases). The CDR3 sequence is 13 residues long. V was shortened by 4 bases and J by 3 bases, with 10 bases between the two germline ends. CDR1 and CDR2 (germline): SGHRS, YFSETQ. The CDR3 bases are TGCGCCAGCAGCCGATACAGGGACTATGGCTACACCTTC. It codes for CASSRYRDYGYTF.

In this sample, this clone turned up a few times. This chain links TRBV4-1 with TRBJ2-1; D is uncertain. Deletions cut 4 bases from V and 5 bases from J, with 21 bases between. The CDR3 is 17 residues long. Germline CDR1 MGHRA, CDR2 YSYEKL. The CDR3 here is CASSRTSSMSPNNEQFF. The CDR3 DNA is TGCGCCAGCAGCCGCACCTCCTCCATGAGCCCCAACAATGAGCAGTTCTTC.

V and J are TRBV6-5 and TRBJ1-6, with 9 bases lining up with TRBD1. CDR3 length: 16 residues. Germline trimming cut 2 bases from V and 10 bases from J; bases unmatched to any gene: 9. CDR1 and CDR2 (germline): MNHEY, SVGAGI. CDR3 sequence: CASSYGTGSLSSPLHF. In nucleotides, the CDR3 is TGTGCCAGCAGTTACGGGACAGGGTCCTTATCGTCACCCCTCCACTTT.

This clone was counted a single time. The V gene is TRBV7-3, the J gene TRBJ2-1; D not resolved. The V gene lost 2 bases and the J gene lost 13 bases, with 9 bases spanning the gap. The length of the CDR3 is 11 residues. Looked up from germline, CDR1 is SGHTA and CDR2 is FQGTGA. DNA of the CDR3: TGTGCCAGCAGCTTAGGTTCGGATCAGTTCTTC. This sequence encodes CASSLGSDQFF.

This chain connects TRBV28 to TRBJ2-1; 7 nucleotides line up with TRBD2. There are 16 residues in the CDR3. Germline trimming cut 6 bases from V and 0 bases from J; bases unmatched to any gene: 8. Per the germline V gene, CDR1 is MDHEN and CDR2 is SYDVKM. The CDR3 coding sequence is TGTGCCAGCAGCTCCAGCGGGAAAGGCTCCTACAATGAGCAGTTCTTC. Translation gives CASSSSGKGSYNEQFF.

J is TRBJ1-2 and V is TRBV6-5, with D unresolved. CDR3 length equals 14 residues. Trimming stripped 6 bases from V and 4 bases from J, with 15 bases between. Germline-derived CDR1 and CDR2 are MNHEY and SVGAGI. The chain's CDR3 is CASSFRGMSYGYTF. CDR3 nucleotide sequence: TGTGCCAGCAGCTTCAGAGGGATGAGCTATGGCTACACCTTC.

CDR3 in amino acids: CASSTDSGDSWNEQFF. The CDR3 nucleotides are TGTGCCAGCAGCACCGACTCGGGGGATAGTTGGAATGAGCAGTTCTTC. The chain uses TRBV28 and TRBJ2-1, with D tentatively TRBD2 (6 bases). V lost 6 bases and J 7 bases, leaving 22 bases between the germline ends. Germline lookup yields CDR1 MDHEN and CDR2 SYDVKM. CDR3 size: 16 residues.

The chain carries TRBV7-2 and TRBJ2-3; D is perhaps TRBD1 (7 bases). Germline CDR1 and CDR2: SGHTA and FQGNSA. This CDR3 region has 14 residues. With 3 bases removed from V and 5 bases from J, the gap between germline ends came to 12 bases. The CDR3 here is CASSFNQGGDTQYF. DNA for the CDR3: TGTGCCAGCAGCTTTAACCAGGGGGGAGATACGCAGTATTTT.

The V gene is TRBV19, the J gene TRBJ2-3, with D unresolved. Germline V gene data show CDR1 as LNHDA and CDR2 as SQIVND (reference sequence). The CDR3 has 13 residues. V was trimmed by 5 bases and J by 3 bases, leaving 9 bases between them. CDR3 nucleotides: TGTGCCAGTAGTCGAAAGGGAACAGATACGCAGTATTTT. It is translated as CASSRKGTDTQYF.

This chain joins TRBV30 and TRBJ1-2, with a possible D match to TRBD1 (5 bases). Trimming took 2 bases from V and 4 from J, leaving 8 bases between them. From germline, CDR1 is GTSNPN and CDR2 SVGIG (reference sequence). This CDR3 is built from 12 residues. The chain's CDR3 is CAWSQGGYGYTF. DNA of the CDR3: TGTGCCTGGAGTCAGGGTGGCTATGGCTACACCTTC.

This rearrangement joins TRBV5-6 to TRBJ2-5; D is perhaps TRBD2 (5 bases). The CDR3 has 15 residues. Germline lookup yields CDR1 SGHDT and CDR2 YYEEEE. Trimming removed 3 bases at V and 5 bases at J, with 17 bases between. The CDR3 nucleotides are TGTGCCAGCAGCTCAGTCCGTGGTAGCGAGGAGACCCAGTACTTC. Translating gives CASSSVRGSEETQYF.

Here the CDR3 reads CASSPRPGTVNYGYTF. The CDR3 DNA follows: TGTGCCAGCTCACCGCGTCCCGGGACGGTTAACTATGGCTACACCTTC. The chain couples TRBV18 to TRBJ1-2, with a possible D match to TRBD1 (5 bases). Germline V lookup: CDR1 KGHSH, CDR2 LQKENI. The V and J ends lost 3 bases and 1 base respectively, with 15 bases between them. The CDR3 has 16 residues.

The CDR3 sequence: CASSLGGRSDTQYF. The DNA for the CDR3 is TGTGCCAGCAGCCTAGGGGGGCGGTCAGATACGCAGTATTTT. This chain joins TRBV5-6 and TRBJ2-3; D tentatively reads TRBD1 or TRBD2 (6 bases each). Germline V gene data show CDR1 as SGHDT and CDR2 as YYEEEE. This CDR3 has 14 residues. The V gene lost 4 bases and the J gene lost 4 bases, with 13 bases spanning the gap.

CDR3 sequence reads: CASSVTGPSPKFF. The CDR3 DNA reads TGTGCCAGCAGTGTGACAGGGCCCTCCCCAAAGTTCTTC. The chain carries TRBV2 and TRBJ2-1; 7 bases fit TRBD1. The CDR3 is made up of 13 amino acids. The trim removed 4 bases at V and 14 bases at J, leaving 11 bases unmatched. CDR1 is SNHLY and CDR2 is FYNNEI in the germline V gene.

V usage is TRBV18 and J usage is TRBJ2-7; perhaps TRBD1 as D (6 bases). The V and J ends lost 3 bases and 4 bases respectively, with 13 bases between them. CDR3 length: 14 residues. CDR1 KGHSH and CDR2 LQKENI come from the germline V gene. The CDR3 region is CASSPLGQSYEQYF. In DNA, the CDR3 is TGTGCCAGCTCACCCCTCGGACAGTCTTACGAGCAGTACTTC.

The rearrangement links TRBV9 to TRBJ2-3, with 7 bases fitting TRBD2. Germline lookup yields CDR1 SGDLS and CDR2 YYNGEE. V shed 0 bases and J 2 bases; nucleotides not matched to a gene: 9. CDR3 length equals 17 residues. The CDR3 loop is CASSVVGTGGFTDTQYF. The CDR3 DNA reads as TGTGCCAGCAGCGTAGTTGGGACGGGGGGTTTCACAGATACGCAGTATTTT.

The chain joins TRBV19 to TRBJ2-3, with TRBD2 as a possible D gene (6 bases). The CDR3 is 13 residues long. The V end lost 6 bases, the J end lost 4 bases, and 11 bases lay between the germline ends. The germline gives CDR1 LNHDA, CDR2 SQIVND (reference sequence). The CDR3 here is CASRTGSPDTQYF. The DNA for the CDR3 is TGTGCCAGTAGAACCGGGAGTCCAGATACGCAGTATTTT. The entire variable domain, with the rest obtained from reference TRBV19 and TRBJ2-3, is as follows: DGGITQSPKYLFRKEGQNVTLSCEQNLNHDAMYWYRQDPGQGLRLIYYSQIVNDFQKGDIAEGYSVSREKKESFPLTVTSAQKNPTAFYLCASRTGSPDTQYFGPGTRLTVL.

The chain uses TRBV6-4 and TRBJ2-3; 9 nucleotides match TRBD2. Per germline, CDR1 MRHNA and CDR2 SNTAGT. This CDR3 region has 15 residues. After removal of 3 bases from V and 3 bases from J, the junction contained 4 bases not matched to a gene. CDR3 in amino acids: CASSELAGRTDTQYF. DNA for the CDR3: TGTGCCAGCAGTGAGCTAGCGGGACGTACAGATACGCAGTATTTT.

The chain links TRBV6-1 to TRBJ2-2; D is perhaps TRBD2 (6 bases). Germline V CDR1 and CDR2: MNHNS, SASEGT. The CDR3 is 14 amino acids. Trimming shortened V by 7 bases and J by 4 bases, and 13 bases separated the two germline ends. In DNA form, the CDR3 reads TGTGCCAGCAAATGGGAGGCGGGCACCGGGGAGCTGTTTTTT. It is translated as CASKWEAGTGELFF.

The chain recombines TRBV20-1 with TRBJ1-1; D not resolved. Germline V gene lookup returns CDR1 DFQATT and CDR2 SNEGSKA (reference sequence). The CDR3 is made up of 11 amino acids. Trimming stripped 0 bases from V and 8 bases from J, with 7 bases between. The CDR3 here is CSARDFREAFF. DNA for the CDR3: TGCAGTGCTAGAGATTTCAGGGAAGCTTTCTTT.

The rearrangement joins TRBV5-1 to TRBJ1-1; D is ambiguous. There are 13 residues in the CDR3. Deletions cut 2 bases from V and 3 bases from J, with 8 bases between. Germline V gene sequence: CDR1 SGHRS, CDR2 YFSETQ. For the CDR3, the DNA is TGCGCCAGCAGCTTCGGGGATGACACTGAAGCTTTCTTT. Translation gives CASSFGDDTEAFF.

V usage is TRBV5-4 and J usage is TRBJ1-3; D may be TRBD1 (6 bases). The V end lost 4 bases, the J end lost 0 bases, and 11 bases lay between the germline ends. This CDR3 is built from 15 residues. Looked up from germline, CDR1 is SGHNT and CDR2 is YYREEE (reference sequence). CDR3 protein: CASSEGTSSGNTIYF. CDR3 sequence (DNA): TGTGCCAGCAGCGAAGGGACAAGCTCTGGAAACACCATATATTTT.

The rearrangement joins TRBV11-3 to TRBJ2-7; D not certain. V shed 5 bases and J shed 4 bases, with 15 bases lying between them. Germline CDR1 reads SGHNT; CDR2 reads YENEEA. The CDR3 consists of 14 residues. CDR3 sequence: CASSPTRTHYEQYF. Here the CDR3 DNA reads TGTGCCAGCAGCCCAACCCGGACCCATTACGAGCAGTACTTC.

The rearrangement links TRBV30 to TRBJ1-2, with D possibly matching TRBD1 (6 bases). With 4 bases removed from V and 2 bases from J, the gap between germline ends came to 14 bases. Germline-derived CDR1 and CDR2 are GTSNPN and SVGIG (reference sequence). The CDR3 covers 14 residues. CDR3 DNA sequence: TGTGCCTGGAACCGAGGACAGAACAACTATGGCTACACCTTC. This sequence encodes CAWNRGQNNYGYTF.

The chain carries TRBV28 and TRBJ2-5; D call uncertain. Matching the DNA end better, TRBJ2-7 makes the J call doubtful. Germline CDR1 reads MDHEN; CDR2 reads SYDVKM. The CDR3 is made up of 16 amino acids. The CDR3 coding sequence is TGTGCCAGCAGTCTATCCCTGGCACTTTTAACCTACGAGCAGTACTTC. Translated: CASSLSLALLTYEQYF.

This rearrangement joins TRBV2 to TRBJ2-3; 11 bases agree with TRBD2. Trimming at V came to 2 bases and at J to 3 bases, leaving 4 bases not matched to a gene. This CDR3 has 16 amino acids. Per the germline V gene, CDR1 is SNHLY and CDR2 is FYNNEI. The CDR3 DNA is TGTGCCAGCAGTGAAAGGGCTAGCGGGAGGACAGATACGCAGTATTTT. It translates to CASSERASGRTDTQYF.

The V gene is TRBV2, the J gene TRBJ2-7; a weak D match, TRBD2 (5 bases). This CDR3 spans 14 amino acids. CDR1 SNHLY and CDR2 FYNNEI come from the germline V gene. V was cut by 7 bases and J by 0 bases, with 13 bases left in between. CDR3 nucleotide sequence: TGTGCCAGCACTCAAGAGGGAGCCTCCTACGAGCAGTACTTC. Amino acids: CASTQEGASYEQYF.

This chain connects TRBV2 to TRBJ1-5, with D unresolved. Germline V CDR1 and CDR2: SNHLY, FYNNEI. Trimming left V 1 base short and J 0 bases short, with 7 bases between. CDR3 length: 15 residues. Here the CDR3 DNA reads TGTGCCAGCAGTGAAGAAGGTCTTAGCAATCAGCCCCAGCATTTT. It encodes CASSEEGLSNQPQHF. Based on the CDR3 plus reference TRBV2 and TRBJ1-5, the full variable domain is EPEVTQTPSHQVTQMGQEVILRCVPISNHLYFYWYRQILGQKVEFLVSFYNNEISEKSEIFDDQFSVERPDGSNFTLKIRSTKLEDSAMYFCASSEEGLSNQPQHFGDGTRLSIL.

This chain joins TRBV7-8 and TRBJ2-7; 7 bases agree with TRBD2. This CDR3 has 14 residues. The germline gives CDR1 SGHVS, CDR2 FQNEAQ. Germline trimming cut 6 bases from V and 8 bases from J; bases unmatched to any gene: 13. CDR3: CASRNGGGEKKQYF. In DNA, the CDR3 is TGTGCCAGCAGAAACGGGGGAGGGGAGAAAAAGCAGTACTTC.